This T cell receptor (beta chain) was captured by sequencing in a study of PD-L1 blockade in urothelial cancer. Trimming took 6 bases from V and 2 from J, leaving 13 bases between them. The V gene's germline CDR1 is MNHNY and CDR2 SVGAGI (reference sequence). This CDR3 has 14 amino acids. Profiling relied on immunoSEQ multiplex PCR, and the TCRdb table lists in-frame clones only, not all of them. The table has some 79,000 clones, about 80% seen once. This chain uses TRBV6-6 with TRBJ1-1, with D perhaps matching TRBD1 (6 bases). This clonotype was obtained from a man between 70 and 80 years old with urothelial cancer. The specimen was PBMCs, collected around atezolizumab (anti-PD-L1) treatment. The CDR3, as DNA: TGTGCCAGCAGCCCCGGGACACTAAACACTGAAGCTTTCTTT. Residues: CASSPGTLNTEAFF.